Following are 2 T cell receptor beta chains from one sample sequenced in a study of blood T cells in healthy people across ages (dated by TCRdb to about 2015). The library was produced with 5' RACE. The listed sequencing device is Illumina HiSeq 2500. A second PCR of roughly 7 to 11 cycles was performed with a sample-barcoded 5' primer and a J-beta primer mix. TCRdb trimmed the raw reads at Q25, called clones with MiXCR and kept productive beta chains. Rows with a matching CDR3 protein are joined into one entry that keeps the most common DNA and genes. The sample table lists about 1.8 million distinct CDR3 sequences, about 49% of them with a count of one. Approximately 2.1% of the sample rests with the top ten. The specimen was blood. The receptors come from a woman aged 40-49 years in good health.

The chain recombines TRBV5-1 with TRBJ2-1; TRBD2 aligns across 10 bases. J lost 7 bases, V lost 0 bases, and 7 bases had no gene match. The CDR3 covers 16 residues. CDR1 and CDR2 from the germline V gene are SGHRS and YFSETQ. CDR3 coding DNA: TGCGCCAGCAGCTTGGGCGTTAGCGGGGGGCAGAATGAGCAGTTCTTC. Its protein product is CASSLGVSGGQNEQFF. Full variable domain (missing parts from reference TRBV5-1 and TRBJ2-1): KAGVTQTPRYLIKTRGQQVTLSCSPISGHRSVSWYQQTPGQGLQFLFEYFSETQRNKGNFPGRFSGRQFSNSRSEMNVSTLELGDSALYLCASSLGVSGGQNEQFFGPGTRLTVL.

This chain links TRBV20-1 with TRBJ2-5; TRBD1 or TRBD2 may be the D gene (6 bases each). In germline, CDR1 is DFQATT, CDR2 SNEGSKA (reference sequence). The CDR3 is 17 amino acids. The V end was cut by 1 base, the J end by 0 bases, with 18 bases between. The CDR3 DNA follows: TGCAGTGCTAGAGGAGGGGGGAAAGGGAGAAACCAAGAGACCCAGTACTTC. Amino acids: CSARGGGKGRNQETQYF.